One and the same sample provided the 12 T cell receptor beta chains below, sequenced in a study of T-cell memory formation after mild COVID-19. TCRdb ran MiXCR on the 5' RACE reads and lists one entry per CDR3 protein. The table records approximately 210,000 distinct CDR3 sequences, more than 9% of them present only once. The material sequenced was PBMCs or a T cell subset sorted from them (not recorded which). The source is a man aged 18 to 29 who had mild COVID-19 (a few samples of this study predate the infection). Cell type and time point are not known.

The rearrangement joins TRBV20-1 to TRBJ2-2, with D maybe TRBD1 (5 bases). This CDR3 has 14 residues. Trimming shortened V by 3 bases and J by 8 bases, and 16 bases separated the two germline ends. Germline CDR1 is DFQATT and CDR2 is SNEGSKA (reference sequence). DNA for the CDR3: TGCAGTGCTAGTAATTCCAGGGTAGGGGGGGAGCTGTTTTTT. This encodes CSASNSRVGGELFF.

This clonotype came up a few times. V and J are TRBV10-1 and TRBJ1-5, with TRBD1 matching over 7 bases. CDR1 and CDR2 from the germline V gene are WNHNN and SYGVQD (reference sequence). This CDR3 comprises 13 residues. V lost 7 bases and J lost 6; bases outside the gene matches: 6. This CDR3 reads CASTGGKGQPQHF. DNA of the CDR3: TGCGCCAGCACAGGGGGTAAAGGTCAGCCCCAGCATTTT.

This clonotype was seen a few times. V gene TRBV20-1 combines with J gene TRBJ2-1, with D perhaps matching TRBD1 or TRBD2 (5 bases each). The CDR3 runs to 13 residues. Germline V gene data show CDR1 as DFQATT and CDR2 as SNEGSKA (reference sequence). Trimming shortened V by 1 base and J by 8 bases, and 12 bases separated the two germline ends. The CDR3 protein is CSARGPGPDEQFF. The CDR3 bases are TGCAGTGCTAGAGGACCGGGGCCAGATGAGCAGTTCTTC.

This clonotype has at least ten counts. The chain uses TRBV20-1 and TRBJ2-1, with D possibly matching TRBD2 (6 bases). Trimming took 6 bases from V and 3 from J, leaving 12 bases between them. The CDR3 spans 13 residues. Germline CDR1 DFQATT, CDR2 SNEGSKA (reference sequence). Here the CDR3 DNA reads TGCAGTGCCACCCTTAGCGGCTACAATGAGCAGTTCTTC. It yields the protein CSATLSGYNEQFF.

This chain connects TRBV7-2 to TRBJ1-2; TRBD1 aligns across 10 bases. The CDR3 extends over 13 amino acids. J lost 4 bases, V lost 11 bases, and 7 bases had no gene match. Germline V lookup: CDR1 SGHTA, CDR2 FQGNSA. The CDR3 DNA reads as TGTGCCGGCCAGGGACAGGGGATCTATGGCTACACCTTC. Encoded protein: CAGQGQGIYGYTF.

V gene TRBV7-2 combines with J gene TRBJ1-1; D is possibly TRBD1 (6 bases). This CDR3 has 14 amino acids. Germline CDR1 reads SGHTA; CDR2 reads FQGNSA. V lost 5 bases to trimming and J lost 3 bases, with 13 bases between them. The CDR3 sequence is CASSPRTADTEAFF. CDR3 coding DNA: TGTGCCAGCAGCCCCCGGACAGCCGACACTGAAGCTTTCTTT.

In its sample, this clonotype was seen a few times. The rearrangement uses TRBV6-2 or TRBV6-3 and TRBJ2-7; 10 bases align to TRBD1. Germline V lookup: CDR1 MNHEY, CDR2 SVGEGT. V lost 7 bases and J lost 1; bases outside the gene matches: 4. The CDR3 is 14 residues long. The CDR3 nucleotides read TGTGCCAGCACTACGGACAGGGGGTCCTACGAGCAGTACGTC. Translation: CASTTDRGSYEQYV.

This clonotype was counted a few times. The J gene is TRBJ2-3, the V gene TRBV25-1; D might be TRBD2 (6 bases). The CDR3 runs to 12 residues. CDR1 is MGHDK, CDR2 SYGVNS, per germline. Trimming took 2 bases from V and 8 from J, leaving 8 bases between them. The CDR3 loop reads CASSEASATQYF. The CDR3 DNA reads TGTGCCAGCAGTGAAGCTAGCGCTACGCAGTATTTT. The full variable domain, in which reference TRBV25-1 and TRBJ2-3 provide the parts outside the CDR3, is EADIYQTPRYLVIGTGKKITLECSQTMGHDKMYWYQQDPGMELHLIHYSYGVNSTEKGDLSSESTVSRIRTEHFPLTLESARPSHTSQYLCASSEASATQYFGPGTRLTVL.

This clonotype has ten or more counts. This chain connects TRBV9 to TRBJ2-1; 9 positions agree with TRBD2. Germline loops: CDR1 SGDLS, CDR2 YYNGEE. The J segment lost 2 bases and the V segment lost 4 bases, leaving 4 bases of the junction unmatched. The CDR3 totals 15 residues. CDR3 amino acids: CASSLSGGPYNEQFF. Written as DNA, the CDR3 is TGTGCCAGCAGCCTTAGCGGGGGTCCCTACAATGAGCAGTTCTTC.

In its sample, this clonotype was seen a few times. The J gene is TRBJ1-2, the V gene TRBV9, with D possibly TRBD1 on 5 matching bases. Germline V gene lookup returns CDR1 SGDLS and CDR2 YYNGEE. This CDR3 has 15 residues. Trimming took 3 bases from V and 4 from J, leaving 16 bases between them. CDR3 loop: CASSEGPGGIYGYTF. The CDR3, as DNA: TGTGCCAGCAGCGAGGGGCCTGGGGGTATCTATGGCTACACCTTC.

In its sample, this clonotype was seen many times. The chain employs TRBV5-1 and TRBJ1-5; D gene uncertain. CDR1 and CDR2 from the germline V gene are SGHRS and YFSETQ. With 0 bases removed from V and 5 bases from J, the gap between germline ends came to 9 bases. The CDR3 is made up of 14 amino acids. CDR3 sequence: CASSLGAEDQPQHF. DNA of the CDR3: TGCGCCAGCAGCTTGGGGGCGGAAGATCAGCCCCAGCATTTT.

This clonotype came up a few times. The CDR3: CSVEDTGTGTDEQYF. DNA for the CDR3: TGCAGCGTTGAAGACACGGGGACAGGGACGGACGAGCAGTACTTC. The chain couples TRBV29-1 to TRBJ2-7; 9 bases fit TRBD1. Germline V gene sequence: CDR1 SQVTM, CDR2 ANQGSEA. There are 15 residues in the CDR3. Germline trimming cut 0 bases from V and 5 bases from J; bases unmatched to any gene: 8.